The rows below give T cell receptor beta chains drawn from one sample of a study of cytomegalovirus exposure and HLA in healthy donors. Sequencing was performed with immunoSEQ multiplex PCR; in TCRdb, only in-frame clones are kept and a portion is missing. The sample holds more than 110,000 clones, about two thirds seen once. What was sequenced was PBMCs. The receptors shown here come from a woman aged 55-70 years in good health and CMV-seropositive. CDR3s include the opening cysteine and the closing phenylalanine or tryptophan. The order of the fields is V gene, J gene, clone size, D gene, CDR3 DNA, CDR3 protein. The D gene is left open where the match is weak. Clone size, where shown, is once, few, many, or a class for clones that have expanded.

V gene: TRBV28
J gene: TRBJ1-1
clone size: NA
D gene: NA
CDR3 DNA: TGTGCCAGCTTCCCGGACAGTCTCTACACTGAAGCTTTCTTT
CDR3 protein: CASFPDSLYTEAFF

V gene: TRBV2
J gene: TRBJ2-7
clone size: NA
D gene: NA
CDR3 DNA: TGTGCCAGCAGACCGGGAATGAGCTCCTACGAGCAGTACTTC
CDR3 protein: CASRPGMSSYEQYF

V gene: TRBV27
J gene: TRBJ2-2
clone size: NA
D gene: NA
CDR3 DNA: TGTGCCAGCATTCGGGACTTCGCGGGCGGGGAGCTGTTTTTT
CDR3 protein: CASIRDFAGGELFF

V gene: TRBV19
J gene: TRBJ1-5
clone size: NA
D gene: TRBD1
CDR3 DNA: TGTGCCAGTAGTCTTCGACAGGGACCTAGCAATCAGCCCCAGCATTTT
CDR3 protein: CASSLRQGPSNQPQHF

V gene: TRBV4-1
J gene: TRBJ2-4
clone size: NA
D gene: NA
CDR3 DNA: TGCGCCAGCAGCCCAGGGGACATTCAGTACTTC
CDR3 protein: CASSPGDIQYF

V gene: TRBV4-1
J gene: TRBJ1-4
clone size: NA
D gene: NA
CDR3 DNA: TGCGCCAGCAGCCCCACTGGTGCAACTAATGAAAAACTGTTTTTT
CDR3 protein: CASSPTGATNEKLFF

V gene: TRBV7-3
J gene: TRBJ2-3
clone size: NA
D gene: NA
CDR3 DNA: TGTGCCAGCAGCGTACTGGGGGACAACACAGATACGCAGTATTTT
CDR3 protein: CASSVLGDNTDTQYF

V gene: TRBV28
J gene: TRBJ2-7
clone size: NA
D gene: NA
CDR3 DNA: TGTGCCAGCAGTCTCCAGGGGAATTACGAGCAGTACTTC
CDR3 protein: CASSLQGNYEQYF

V gene: TRBV19
J gene: TRBJ2-2
clone size: NA
D gene: TRBD1
CDR3 DNA: TGTGCCAGTACCGCGACAGGGACGAACACCGGGGAGCTGTTTTTT
CDR3 protein: CASTATGTNTGELFF

V gene: TRBV2
J gene: TRBJ2-1
clone size: NA
D gene: TRBD1
CDR3 DNA: TGTGCCAGCAGTGACGGGACAGGGCTCATCGAGCAGTTCTTC
CDR3 protein: CASSDGTGLIEQFF

V gene: TRBV28
J gene: TRBJ1-2
clone size: NA
D gene: TRBD1
CDR3 DNA: TGTGCCAGCAGCCACGACAGGGACTATGGCTACACCTTC
CDR3 protein: CASSHDRDYGYTF

V gene: TRBV14
J gene: TRBJ2-1
clone size: few
D gene: NA
CDR3 DNA: TGTGCCAGCAGCCAAGGATCAGGACGGGATCTCAATGAGCAGTTCTTC
CDR3 protein: CASSQGSGRDLNEQFF

V gene: TRBV6-1
J gene: TRBJ2-5
clone size: few
D gene: TRBD1
CDR3 DNA: TGTGCCAGCAGTGAGGGAGCAGGGGGCACCTTGTGGGAGACCCAGTACTTC
CDR3 protein: CASSEGAGGTLWETQYF

V gene: TRBV18
J gene: TRBJ2-7
clone size: NA
D gene: NA
CDR3 DNA: TGTGCCAGCTTGGGGGGTAGCGAGCAGTACTTC
CDR3 protein: CASLGGSEQYF